One TCR beta chain is described in this entry. Its target is unknown. This sample was included in a study of cytomegalovirus exposure and HLA in healthy donors. Points from the study as a whole: The study flagged approximately 180 TCR beta chains as cytomegalovirus-associated. Most TCR sequences showed up rarely, but some public TCRs showed up in many donors.

The CDR3 runs 14 residues. Trimming took 7 bases from V and 2 from J, leaving 14 bases between them. Germline values: CDR1 LNHDA, CDR2 SQIVND (reference sequence). Assay used: immunoSEQ multiplex PCR; TCRdb lists only in-frame clones, some missing. The repertoire holds 50,000 to 65,000 clones, with about 92% as singletons. Sequencing was done on a sample of PBMCs. This clonotype was sampled from a woman younger than 35 in good health and CMV-seropositive. The chain employs TRBV19 and TRBJ1-2; D gene ambiguous. The CDR3 spells CASTHLGSNYGYTF. The CDR3 nucleotides are TGTGCCAGTACTCACTTGGGCAGCAACTATGGCTACACCTTC.